This paragraph covers one T cell receptor (beta chain) sequence. Antigen unknown. The source of the sample is a study of shared clonotypes between healthy human individuals. Trimming pared 3 bases from V and 0 bases from J, leaving 14 bases between. The CDR3 contains 17 residues. Germline assignment: CDR1 MDHEN and CDR2 SYDVKM. Study outcomes and limitations: Relative to their counterparts shared across all four donors, non-shared clonotypes exhibited diminished generation probabilities.

The data were produced by immunoSEQ multiplex PCR, yet TCRdb's version contains in-frame clones alone and is incomplete. Of over a million clones listed, around 95% are singletons. The gene calls are TRBV28 and TRBJ1-4, with D possibly TRBD1 on 6 matching bases. The clonotype originates from a man aged 25 to 45 in good health. Specimen: naive CD4+ T cells sorted from blood. Subset here: CD45RA+ positively selected. CDR3 in amino acids: CASSLPTGRATNEKLFF. For the CDR3, the DNA is TGTGCCAGCAGTTTGCCCACAGGGAGGGCAACTAATGAAAAACTGTTTTTT.